This paragraph covers one T cell receptor (beta chain) sequence. The same CDR3 also results from other DNA sequences found in this sample. These data originate in a study of blood T cell repertoires in COVID-19. Whole-study context: In each case, the material was cDNA or gDNA derived from T cells, B-cell-depleted T cells, or PBMCs.

In the authors' workflow: Estimated nucleated cell counts came from reference gene primer amplification. Sequenced by immunoSEQ multiplex PCR; TCRdb stores in-frame clones only, minus some. D and trimming were read from the DNA, whereas the V and J calls and clone size are those reported in that table. Of 15,000 to 20,000 clones listed, 75% to 90% are singletons. Trimming removed 5 bases from V and 4 bases from J; junction bases left unmatched: 11. This CDR3 comprises 16 residues. CDR1 MDHEN and CDR2 SYDVKM come from the germline V gene. The receptor's source is a man between 60 and 75 years old with active COVID-19. The genes are TRBV28 and TRBJ1-3, with 7 positions matching TRBD1. Sequences were obtained from peripheral blood. Written as DNA, the CDR3 is TGTGCCAGCAGTCGCACTCGGGACAGTTCAGGAAACACCATATATTTT. This encodes CASSRTRDSSGNTIYF.